This T cell receptor (beta chain) emerged from a study of CD8 T cells in Susac syndrome. Whole-study findings and limits: The study's TCR sequencing and HLA analysis covered a relatively small number of individuals, and the study acknowledged this.

The RNA, about 0.5 to 1 ug, was put through reverse transcription using random hexamers. An immunoSEQ multiplex PCR amplified TCR beta CDR3 over 54 Vbeta and 13 Jbeta. TCRdb analysed the immunoSEQ multiplex PCR reads with MiXCR anew, one entry per CDR3 protein. The data hold approximately 71,000 distinct CDR3 sequences, with nearly 96% observed a single time. Of note for this clonotype: As yet, its antigen is unknown. Sequence at one end of the junction differs from germline and may be a read error.

Purification of the CD8+ and CD4+ T cells relied on negative isolation, and TEMRA cells underwent FACS enrichment. Germline assignment: CDR1 LGHDT and CDR2 YNNKEL (reference sequence). This CDR3 comprises 15 residues. The chain combines TRBV3-1 with TRBJ2-7; D possibly corresponds to TRBD2 (6 bases). The sequence derives from a human donor with multiple sclerosis. Sequences were obtained from CD4+ T cells from PBMCs. The CDR3 loop is CTSSDRDLSSYEQYF. DNA of the CDR3: TGTACCAGCAGCGACCGGGACTTGTCCTCCTACGAGCAGTACTTC.